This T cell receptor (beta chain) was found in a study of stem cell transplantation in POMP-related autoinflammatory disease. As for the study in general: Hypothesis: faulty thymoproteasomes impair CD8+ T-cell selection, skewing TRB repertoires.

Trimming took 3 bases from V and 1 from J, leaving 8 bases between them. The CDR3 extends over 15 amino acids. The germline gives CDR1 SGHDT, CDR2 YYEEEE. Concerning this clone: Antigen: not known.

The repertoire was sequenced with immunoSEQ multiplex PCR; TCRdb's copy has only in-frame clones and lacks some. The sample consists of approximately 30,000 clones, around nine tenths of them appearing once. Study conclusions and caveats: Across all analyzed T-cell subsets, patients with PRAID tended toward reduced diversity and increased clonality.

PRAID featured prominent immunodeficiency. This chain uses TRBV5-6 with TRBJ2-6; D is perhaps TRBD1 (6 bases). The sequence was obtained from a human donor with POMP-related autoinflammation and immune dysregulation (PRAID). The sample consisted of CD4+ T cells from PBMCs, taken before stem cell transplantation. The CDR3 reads CASSWGQSGANVLTF. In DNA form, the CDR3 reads TGTGCCAGCAGCTGGGGGCAATCTGGGGCCAACGTCCTGACTTTC. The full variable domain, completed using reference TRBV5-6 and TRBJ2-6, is DAGVTQSPTHLIKTRGQQVTLRCSPKSGHDTVSWYQQALGQGPQFIFQYYEEEERQRGNFPDRFSGHQFPNYSSELNVNALLLGDSALYLCASSWGQSGANVLTFGAGSRLTVL.